This entry describes one TCR beta chain. Its antigen specificity is not known. Base qualities are not provided; no much larger clone lies one nucleotide away. All of the isolated RNA was reverse transcribed with the High Capacity cDNA Reverse Transcription Kit, so expressed TCRB transcripts were sequenced. Naive, central memory and regulatory T cell samples underwent deep immunoSEQ sequencing, averaging around 3.7 million total reads per sample. After sorted cells were lysed in RLT buffer, RNA was extracted with DNase-treated RNeasy Micro or Mini kits, with the choice depending on cell number. Each cell subset was processed separately to prevent cross-contamination, with patient and healthy donor samples processed together. The immunoSEQ multiplex PCR was used to amplify TCRB sequences from cDNA, generating 87-bp fragments that spanned the CDR3 region. Sequencing of the amplicons was performed on the Illumina HiSeq platform. In the authors' own workflow: Synthetic template baselines were used to correct PCR bias computationally, reads within Hamming distance 2 were collapsed, and singletons that could not be merged were discarded. By aligning reads against IMGT, V, D and J genes, CDR3 length, and insertions or deletions at six rearrangement sites were assigned. Within each subset, clonotype counts were normalized to the number of sorted cells before true diversity and Gini coefficients were calculated with the tcR R package. The overlap coefficient, calculated on TCRB nucleotide sequences, was used to measure repertoire sharing. Out-of-frame TCRB sequences from naive cells were analyzed as a proxy for the pre-selection repertoire. Held by TCRdb, this immuneACCESS table contains in-frame sequences only and omits some clones. Under half of the omission traces to an unresolved V gene where checked; the cause of the rest is unknown. That table supplies the V and J calls and clone size; D and trimming were determined from the DNA. The sample table holds about 900,000 clones, of which roughly 16% were seen once. The ten top clones hold roughly 0.025% of the sample.

A single peripheral blood draw of around 120 mL on average was collected from each donor into heparinised tubes. Naive, central memory, regulatory and stem cell-like memory CD4+ T cells were sorted on a BD FACSAria II using a panel including CD45RO, CCR7, CD25, CD127, CD95 and CD27. Every sorted population had a purity above 95%. PBMCs were isolated right away by Lymphoprep density gradient centrifugation and were stained directly, without culture. So that batch effects would be minimized, each experiment stained and sorted samples in pairs, pairing one healthy donor with one patient. This specimen belongs to a study of beta chain features in type 1 diabetes (dated by TCRdb to the late 2010s). Broadly, across the study: Mean age, gender distribution, total cell number and subset yield did not differ between patients and healthy donors. In the study, TCRB repertoires of sorted circulating CD4+ T cell subsets from recently diagnosed type 1 diabetes patients were compared with those of matched healthy donors. A total of roughly 99 million sorted cells were examined across all samples, and the number of cells per subset was strongly correlated with RNA yield. Whereas all 28 donors provided naive and central memory subsets, regulatory and stem cell-like memory subsets were isolated from just 8 patients and roughly eight healthy donors.

Deletion took 7 bases off V and 0 bases off J, with a span of 13 bases between the germline ends. Sequences MNHNS (CDR1) and SASEGT (CDR2) are obtained from the germline V gene. The CDR3 sequence holds 14 residues, the cysteine and phenylalanine included. This entry keeps only the CDR3 DNA: 42 bases, framed from base 1. On the study overall, not on this receptor specifically: Naive, central memory and regulatory TCRB repertoires appeared to be more similar among patients than among healthy donors. Because the HLA sub-analyses included only small numbers of individuals, any influence of HLA type on TCRB rearrangement was left unresolved. Because cDNA was sequenced instead of genomic DNA, highly expressing activated cells could be over-represented, though the groups showed no difference in activation or CD3 levels. Type 1 diabetes patients showed a moderate but significant shortening of TCRB CDR3 length in all four CD4+ subsets. Patients with type 1 diabetes made fewer insertions and deleted more nucleotides at VDJ recombination sites, implying thymic rearrangement abnormalities. PCR may preferentially amplify shorter templates, but because patient and control samples were amplified and corrected together, any resulting skew would affect both groups equally.

The specimen was naive CD4+ T cells from blood. Read against the paper, the sample's cell subset or site label means: true naive CD4+ T cells. The rearrangement combines TRBV6-1 with TRBJ2-7, with the D gene not clear enough to name. The sequence was obtained from a woman younger than 30 in good health. The nucleotide sequence reads TGTGCCAGCATCCTTGCTCCTAGCTCCTACGAGCAGTACTTC. Its protein is CASILAPSSYEQYF.